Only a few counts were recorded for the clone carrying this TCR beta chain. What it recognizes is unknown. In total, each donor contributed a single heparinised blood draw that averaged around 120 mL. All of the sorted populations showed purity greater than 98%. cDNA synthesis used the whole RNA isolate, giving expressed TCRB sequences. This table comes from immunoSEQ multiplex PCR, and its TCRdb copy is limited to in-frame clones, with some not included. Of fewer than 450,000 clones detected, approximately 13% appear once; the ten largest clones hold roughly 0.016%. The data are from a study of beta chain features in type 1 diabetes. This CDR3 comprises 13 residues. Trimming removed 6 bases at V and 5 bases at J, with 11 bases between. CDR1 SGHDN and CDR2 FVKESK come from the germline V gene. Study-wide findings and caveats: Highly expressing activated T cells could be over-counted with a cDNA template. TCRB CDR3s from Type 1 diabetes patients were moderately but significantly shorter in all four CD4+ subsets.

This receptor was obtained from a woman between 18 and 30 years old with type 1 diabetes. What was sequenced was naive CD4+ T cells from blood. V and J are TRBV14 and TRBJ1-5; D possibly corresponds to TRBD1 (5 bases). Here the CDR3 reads CASSSQGDQPQHF. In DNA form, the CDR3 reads TGTGCCAGCAGTTCGCAGGGTGATCAGCCCCAGCATTTT.